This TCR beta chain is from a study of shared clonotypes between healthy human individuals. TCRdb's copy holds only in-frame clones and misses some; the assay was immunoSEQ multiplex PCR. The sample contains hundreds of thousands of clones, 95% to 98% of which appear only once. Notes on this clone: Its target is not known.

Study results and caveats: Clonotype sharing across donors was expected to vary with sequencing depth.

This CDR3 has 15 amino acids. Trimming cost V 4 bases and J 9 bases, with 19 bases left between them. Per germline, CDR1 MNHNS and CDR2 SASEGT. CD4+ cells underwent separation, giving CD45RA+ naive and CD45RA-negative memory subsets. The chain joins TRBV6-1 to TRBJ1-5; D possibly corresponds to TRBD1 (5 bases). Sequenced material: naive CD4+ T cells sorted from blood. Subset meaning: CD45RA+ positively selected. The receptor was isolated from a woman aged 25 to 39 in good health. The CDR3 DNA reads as TGTGCCAGCAGTGGGGGCAGCTCATCATGGCGGCCCCAGCATTTT. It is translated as CASSGGSSSWRPQHF.